What follows describes a single T cell receptor beta chain. Its antigen is currently unknown. Investigators reverse transcribed all isolated RNA, so they sequenced expressed TCRB transcripts. The assay was immunoSEQ multiplex PCR, and TCRdb's table has in-frame clones only and misses some. The sample has some 160,000 clones, 6.5% to 10% seen once. Per germline, CDR1 SGHTA and CDR2 FQGNSA. Trimming removed 5 bases from V and 9 bases from J, with 17 bases in between. The CDR3 extends over 15 amino acids. The sample comes from a study of beta chain features in type 1 diabetes. Study-level points and caveats: Type 1 diabetes patients had VDJ junctions that carried fewer insertions and more deletions. All four CD4+ subsets from Type 1 diabetes patients carried moderately but significantly shorter TCRB CDR3s.

V and J are TRBV7-2 and TRBJ1-6; possibly TRBD1 for D (5 bases). The TCR sequence derives from a woman under 30 with type 1 diabetes. Sample: central memory CD4+ T cells from blood. The DNA of the CDR3 is TGTGCCAGCAGCCCCTCGACCGGGGGGGGTTCACCCCTCCACTTT. Translation: CASSPSTGGGSPLHF.